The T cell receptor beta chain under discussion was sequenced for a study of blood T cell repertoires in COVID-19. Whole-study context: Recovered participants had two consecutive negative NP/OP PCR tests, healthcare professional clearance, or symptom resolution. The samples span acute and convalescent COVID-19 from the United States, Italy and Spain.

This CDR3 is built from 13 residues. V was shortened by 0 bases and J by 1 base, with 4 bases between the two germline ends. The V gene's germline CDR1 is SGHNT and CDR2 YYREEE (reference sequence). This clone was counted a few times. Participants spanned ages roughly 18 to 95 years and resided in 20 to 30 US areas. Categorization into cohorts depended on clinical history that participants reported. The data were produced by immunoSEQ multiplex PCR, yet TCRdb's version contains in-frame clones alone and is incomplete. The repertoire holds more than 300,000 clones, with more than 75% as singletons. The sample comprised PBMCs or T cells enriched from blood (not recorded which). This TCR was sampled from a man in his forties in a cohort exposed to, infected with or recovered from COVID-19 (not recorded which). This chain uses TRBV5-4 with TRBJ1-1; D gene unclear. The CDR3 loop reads CASSLGRNTEAFF. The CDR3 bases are TGTGCCAGCAGCTTGGGTAGGAACACTGAAGCTTTCTTT.